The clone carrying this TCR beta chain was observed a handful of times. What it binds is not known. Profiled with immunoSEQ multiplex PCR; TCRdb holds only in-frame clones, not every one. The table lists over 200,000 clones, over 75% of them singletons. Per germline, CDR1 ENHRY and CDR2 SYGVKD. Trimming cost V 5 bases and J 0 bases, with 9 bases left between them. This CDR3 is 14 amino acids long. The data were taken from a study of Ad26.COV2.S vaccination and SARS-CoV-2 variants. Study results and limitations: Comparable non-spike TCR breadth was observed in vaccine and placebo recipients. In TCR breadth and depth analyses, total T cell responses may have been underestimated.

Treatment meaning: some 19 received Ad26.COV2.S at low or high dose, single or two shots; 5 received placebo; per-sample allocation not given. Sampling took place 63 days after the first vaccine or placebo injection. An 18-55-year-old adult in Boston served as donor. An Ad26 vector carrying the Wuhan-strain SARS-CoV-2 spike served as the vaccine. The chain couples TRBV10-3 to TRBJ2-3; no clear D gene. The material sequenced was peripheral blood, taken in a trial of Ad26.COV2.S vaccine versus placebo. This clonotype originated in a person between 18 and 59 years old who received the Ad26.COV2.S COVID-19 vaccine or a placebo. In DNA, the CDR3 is TGTGCCATCAGTTCTCTGATTAGCACAGATACGCAGTATTTT. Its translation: CAISSLISTDTQYF.